This entry concerns a single T cell receptor beta chain. Its antigen is not identified. Its ends do not fully match the called genes, so a read error is possible. PBMCs stemmed from over 8.5 ml of fresh peripheral blood. The CDR3 is 15 amino acids. Per germline, CDR1 SGHNT and CDR2 YENEEA. These data come from a study of Graves' ophthalmopathy and Graves' hyperthyroidism. As for the study in general: No treatment had been given when peripheral blood was collected at initial diagnosis.

Scientists amplified the TCR beta CDR3 regions from RNA transcripts. The authors performed first-round RT-PCR with HTBI primers and then a second-round multiplex PCR. TCRdb itself ran the multiplex PCR reads through MiXCR, one entry per CDR3 protein. The table has 600,000 to 700,000 distinct CDR3 sequences, over 40% seen once; the top ten hold 3.3%. Overall study findings and caveats: Ophthalmopathy and stable hyperthyroidism were discriminated by a 13-signature model, with about 90% sensitivity and 70% to 84% specificity. Blood also carried most expanded thyroid clonotypes exceeding 0.001 frequency.

Material for sequencing was peripheral blood. This receptor was identified in an adult man with Graves' ophthalmopathy. This chain links TRBV11-3 with TRBJ2-5; 9 bases are shared with TRBD2. The CDR3 DNA reads as TGCGCCAGCAGCTCAATAGCGGGGGCAGGGGAGACCCAGTACTTC. It codes for CASSSIAGAGETQYF.